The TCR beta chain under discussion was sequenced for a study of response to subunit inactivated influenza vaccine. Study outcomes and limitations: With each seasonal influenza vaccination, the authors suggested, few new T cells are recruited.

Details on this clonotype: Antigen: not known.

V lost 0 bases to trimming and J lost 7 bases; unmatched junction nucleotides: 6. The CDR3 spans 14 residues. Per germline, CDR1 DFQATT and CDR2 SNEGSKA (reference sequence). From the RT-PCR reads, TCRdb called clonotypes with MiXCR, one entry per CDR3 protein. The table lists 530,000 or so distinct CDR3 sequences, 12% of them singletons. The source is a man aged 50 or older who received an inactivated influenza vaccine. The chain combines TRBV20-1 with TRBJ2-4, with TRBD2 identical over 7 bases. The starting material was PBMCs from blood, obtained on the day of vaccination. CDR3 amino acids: CSARDFRGGNIQYF. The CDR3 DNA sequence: TGCAGTGCTAGAGATTTCCGGGGAGGGAACATTCAGTACTTC.